What follows are 24 T cell receptor beta chains derived from one specimen sequenced in a study of a mutant IDH1 vaccine in newly diagnosed glioma. Using immunoSEQ multiplex PCR, the repertoire was profiled, and TCRdb retains in-frame clones only, with some absent. Found here are some 68,000 clones, 79% of them singletons; the top ten hold more than 6.5%. Time point given: baseline, week 1 (first vaccination visit). Treatment specified: pre-vaccination baseline after standard-of-care therapy. The sequenced sample was PBMCs, obtained from a glioma patient treated with radiotherapy, temozolomide or both. Receptors originate from a man aged 50 to 59 with glioma.

The chain joins TRBV19 to TRBJ2-3; D possibly corresponds to TRBD1 (6 bases). The CDR3 has 15 amino acids. Trimming removed 3 bases from V and 1 base from J, with 11 bases in between. Germline V CDR1 and CDR2: LNHDA, SQIVND (reference sequence). The CDR3 bases are TGTGCCAGTAGTATCGCAGGACAGCGCACAGATACGCAGTATTTT. Protein sequence: CASSIAGQRTDTQYF.

The chain joins TRBV29-1 to TRBJ2-7, with a weak D call TRBD2 (6 bases). This CDR3 is built from 11 residues. CDR1 and CDR2 (germline): SQVTM, ANQGSEA. V was pared by 7 bases and J by 5 bases, with 12 bases between. The CDR3 sequence: CSGGTSHEQYF. The CDR3 DNA reads as TGCAGCGGGGGGACTTCTCACGAGCAGTACTTC.

V is TRBV6-1 and J is TRBJ1-1, with TRBD1 matching 8 bases. Losses at the gene ends were 6 bases for V and 5 bases for J; bases not matched to a gene: 5. CDR3 length: 13 amino acids. CDR1 MNHNS and CDR2 SASEGT come from the germline V gene. The CDR3 nucleotides read TGTGCCAGCAGCCAGGGGGCGTGGACTGAAGCTTTCTTT. It yields the protein CASSQGAWTEAFF.

This clone was recorded only once. Here the CDR3 DNA reads TGCGCCAGCAGTGAATGGACTAGCGGACAACAAGAGACCCAGTACTTC. Amino acids: CASSEWTSGQQETQYF. The genes are TRBV10-1 and TRBJ2-5; 10 positions match TRBD2. The trim removed 3 bases at V and 2 bases at J, leaving 6 bases unmatched. The CDR3 has 16 residues. Germline values: CDR1 WNHNN, CDR2 SYGVQD (reference sequence).

The chain carries TRBV19 and TRBJ1-5, with D unresolved. Between the trimmed V and J ends, which lost 3 bases and 6 bases, there was a span of 9 bases. Germline-derived CDR1 and CDR2 are LNHDA and SQIVND (reference sequence). This CDR3 is 13 amino acids long. CDR3 DNA sequence: TGTGCCAGTAGTATTAACCTGGGTCAGCCCCAGCATTTT. This encodes CASSINLGQPQHF.

J is TRBJ2-7 and V is TRBV7-2; 7 bases are a match to TRBD2. The V segment lost 6 bases and the J segment 4 bases; nucleotides outside the gene matches: 9. Per germline, CDR1 SGHTA and CDR2 FQGNSA. The CDR3 covers 14 residues. The CDR3 protein is CASRRGTDSYEQYF. CDR3 bases: TGTGCCAGCAGGCGGGGGACGGATTCGTACGAGCAGTACTTC.

The gene calls are TRBV10-3 and TRBJ2-7; D is perhaps TRBD1 or TRBD2 (5 bases each). Germline V gives CDR1 ENHRY, CDR2 SYGVKD. V lost 4 bases to trimming and J lost 2 bases, with 9 bases between them. CDR3 size: 13 residues. CDR3 bases: TGTGCCATCAGTGTACGGGGCCCCTACGAGCAGTACTTC. This translates into CAISVRGPYEQYF.

The rearrangement uses TRBV6-1 and TRBJ1-1; the D gene is possibly TRBD1 (5 bases). This CDR3 region has 14 residues. Per the germline V gene, CDR1 is MNHNS and CDR2 is SASEGT. V lost 9 bases, J lost 1 base, and 15 bases lay in between. The CDR3 region is CASSDARANTEAFF. The CDR3 coding sequence is TGTGCCAGTTCCGATGCCAGGGCGAACACTGAAGCTTTCTTT.

The chain is built from TRBV7-2 and TRBJ1-3; D gene unclear. This CDR3 has 14 amino acids. Germline loops: CDR1 SGHTA, CDR2 FQGNSA. With 5 bases removed from V and 0 bases from J, the gap between germline ends came to 8 bases. The CDR3 loop reads CASSGPGSGNTIYF. The CDR3 nucleotides read TGTGCCAGCAGCGGACCGGGCTCTGGAAACACCATATATTTT. Based on the CDR3 plus reference TRBV7-2 and TRBJ1-3, the full variable domain is GAGVSQSPSNKVTEKGKDVELRCDPISGHTALYWYRQSLGQGLEFLIYFQGNSAPDKSGLPSDRFSAERTGGSVSTLTIQRTQQEDSAVYLCASSGPGSGNTIYFGEGSWLTVV.

The rearrangement joins TRBV5-6 to TRBJ2-7, with TRBD2 as a possible D gene (6 bases). The CDR3 is 14 amino acids. The ends were cut back, 4 bases at V and 2 bases at J, with 13 bases in the middle. Germline V lookup: CDR1 SGHDT, CDR2 YYEEEE. CDR3 nucleotides: TGTGCCAGCAGCCCTGGAGGGCGAGCCTACGAGCAGTACTTC. It encodes CASSPGGRAYEQYF.

The chain uses TRBV27 and TRBJ1-1; TRBD1 might be the D (5 bases). This CDR3 is built from 13 residues. V lost 2 bases and J lost 1, with 5 bases in between. Germline V gene data show CDR1 as MNHEY and CDR2 as SMNVEV (reference sequence). The DNA for the CDR3 is TGTGCCAGCAGTTTAACAGGGAACACTGAAGCTTTCTTT. This codes for CASSLTGNTEAFF.

The chain recombines TRBV27 with TRBJ2-7; 8 nucleotides match TRBD2. With 4 bases clipped from V and 3 bases from J, the junction kept 11 bases outside the gene matches. The CDR3 length is 16 residues. From germline, CDR1 is MNHEY and CDR2 SMNVEV (reference sequence). The CDR3 sequence: CASSSIRLARGYEQYF. The CDR3 DNA reads as TGTGCCAGCAGTTCCATACGACTAGCGCGGGGCTACGAGCAGTACTTC.

A few counts support this clone. CDR3 residues: CASSPVAGADTEAFF. The CDR3 nucleotides read TGTGCCAGCTCACCCGTTGCGGGGGCCGACACTGAAGCTTTCTTT. The chain employs TRBV18 and TRBJ1-1; weak D call: TRBD1 (6 bases). The ends were cut back, 3 bases at V and 3 bases at J, with 14 bases in the middle. Germline V gives CDR1 KGHSH, CDR2 LQKENI. This CDR3 contains 15 residues.

This rearrangement joins TRBV2 to TRBJ1-4, with TRBD1 matching 12 bases. V dropped 3 bases and J dropped 8; count of bases not matched to a gene: 4. CDR3 length: 15 residues. Germline V lookup: CDR1 SNHLY, CDR2 FYNNEI. The CDR3 nucleotides read TGTGCCAGCAGTGATCCCGGGACAGGGGGCGAAAAACTGTTTTTT. Translation gives CASSDPGTGGEKLFF.

The chain carries TRBV11-1 and TRBJ1-2, with TRBD1 matching over 9 bases. The V gene's germline CDR1 is SGHAT and CDR2 FQDESV (reference sequence). The CDR3 extends over 15 amino acids. V shed 5 bases, J shed 7 bases, and the junction held 11 bases outside the gene matches. The CDR3: CASSHYRGPMGGYTF. CDR3 DNA sequence: TGTGCCAGCAGCCACTACAGGGGGCCCATGGGTGGCTACACCTTC.

This chain connects TRBV19 to TRBJ2-5; 11 bases line up with TRBD2. The germline CDR1 and CDR2 sequences are LNHDA and SQIVND (reference sequence). CDR3 length equals 16 residues. The V gene end was trimmed by 2 bases and the J gene end by 4 bases; junction bases not matched to a gene: 6. CDR3 sequence (DNA): TGTGCCAGTAGTATAATTAGCGGGGGGGCACGAGAGACCCAGTACTTC. This sequence encodes CASSIISGGARETQYF.

This chain joins TRBV4-1 and TRBJ2-3; TRBD2 aligns across 7 bases. The V and J ends lost 0 bases and 9 bases, in that order; junction bases with no gene match: 12. Germline CDR1 reads MGHRA; CDR2 reads YSYEKL. This CDR3 has 16 amino acids. CDR3 protein: CASSQDTSGVQGTQYF. The CDR3 region has the DNA TGCGCCAGCAGCCAAGATACGAGCGGGGTGCAAGGCACGCAGTATTTT.

The chain employs TRBV7-9 and TRBJ1-1; D not certain. The CDR3 covers 13 residues. Trimming removed 5 bases at V and 1 base at J, with 8 bases between. Germline CDR1 and CDR2: SEHNR and FQNEAQ (reference sequence). CDR3 bases: TGTGCCAGCAGCCCGATAGGGAACACTGAAGCTTTCTTT. This codes for CASSPIGNTEAFF.

This rearrangement joins TRBV5-6 to TRBJ1-4, with 7 nucleotides matching TRBD1. V gave up 3 bases and J gave up 7 bases; unmatched junction bases: 6. The CDR3 is made up of 14 amino acids. Looked up from germline, CDR1 is SGHDT and CDR2 is YYEEEE. Here the CDR3 reads CASSSPGQLEKLFF. DNA for the CDR3: TGTGCCAGCAGCTCTCCGGGACAGCTTGAAAAACTGTTTTTT.

The chain joins TRBV6-5 to TRBJ1-1; 7 nucleotides agree with TRBD1. In germline, CDR1 is MNHEY, CDR2 SVGAGI. V gave up 2 bases and J gave up 3 bases; unmatched junction bases: 6. CDR3 length: 15 amino acids. CDR3 nucleotide sequence: TGTGCCAGCAGTTACCGTACAGGGGCCGACACTGAAGCTTTCTTT. Translated, it gives CASSYRTGADTEAFF.

The chain carries TRBV9 and TRBJ2-7; TRBD2 is a possible D gene (5 bases). The V end lost 2 bases, the J end lost 6 bases, and 15 bases lay between the germline ends. Germline CDR1 reads SGDLS; CDR2 reads YYNGEE. There are 14 residues in the CDR3. CDR3 amino acids: CASSVRTQESEQYF. DNA of the CDR3: TGTGCCAGCAGCGTCCGGACTCAAGAATCCGAGCAGTACTTC.

The V gene is TRBV27, the J gene TRBJ2-3; the D is unclear. The germline CDR1 and CDR2 sequences are MNHEY and SMNVEV (reference sequence). The CDR3 runs 11 residues. The V and J ends lost 6 bases and 2 bases respectively, with 3 bases between them. The DNA of the CDR3 is TGTGCCAGCAGCCTCACAGATACGCAGTATTTT. Translation gives CASSLTDTQYF.

The gene calls are TRBV6-5 and TRBJ1-5, with D hard to call. Germline V gives CDR1 MNHEY, CDR2 SVGAGI. The CDR3 covers 14 residues. The V end was cut by 5 bases, the J end by 0 bases, with 8 bases between. DNA of the CDR3: TGTGCCAGCAGTAGGACGGTTAGCAATCAGCCCCAGCATTTT. Translation: CASSRTVSNQPQHF.

V and J are TRBV9 and TRBJ2-1; D unresolved. This CDR3 region has 13 residues. Looked up from germline, CDR1 is SGDLS and CDR2 is YYNGEE. Trimming took off 0 bases at V and 6 bases at J, with 7 bases between the two ends. CDR3 nucleotide sequence: TGTGCCAGCAGCGTAGGTGGGTCCAATGAGCAGTTCTTC. Its translation is CASSVGGSNEQFF. The full variable domain, completed using reference TRBV9 and TRBJ2-1, is DSGVTQTPKHLITATGQRVTLRCSPRSGDLSVYWYQQSLDQGLQFLIQYYNGEERAKGNILERFSAQQFPDLHSELNLSSLELGDSALYFCASSVGGSNEQFFGPGTRLTVL.